This T cell receptor (beta chain) was identified in a study of Ad26.COV2.S vaccination and SARS-CoV-2 variants. The wider study: Ad26.COV2.S was injected intramuscularly once or twice, 56 days apart.

The germline V gene has CDR1 MDHEN and CDR2 SYDVKM. CDR3 size: 14 residues. Deletions cut 7 bases from V and 4 bases from J, with 16 bases between. General study findings and limits: Substantial breadth was reportedly displayed by spike-specific CD8+ and CD4+ T cell responses after vaccination. Spike-specific TCR breadth was greater in vaccine than placebo recipients.

Treatment noted: some 19 received Ad26.COV2.S at low or high dose, single or two shots; about five received placebo; per-sample allocation not given. The samples date from day 63 after the first vaccine or placebo injection. This vaccine is an Ad26 vector that expresses the Wuhan-strain SARS-CoV-2 spike. This clone is a singleton in its sample. Its antigen is not known. TCRdb's copy holds only in-frame clones and misses some; the assay was immunoSEQ multiplex PCR. The table has 400,000 to 450,000 clones, about 90% seen once. The input for sequencing was peripheral blood, taken in a trial of Ad26.COV2.S vaccine versus placebo. The sequence came from a person between 18 and 60 years old who received the Ad26.COV2.S COVID-19 vaccine or a placebo. The chain employs TRBV28 and TRBJ2-5, with D tentatively TRBD1 (5 bases). CDR3 residues: CASTFSAGPETQYF. The CDR3, as DNA: TGTGCCAGCACTTTCTCGGCAGGGCCAGAGACCCAGTACTTC.